Described below is a single T cell receptor beta chain sequence and its context. There is no known antigen for this receptor. Base-call qualities are not available, and no considerably larger clone is one nucleotide away. The record originates from a study of T cell responses to AZD1222 COVID-19 vaccine (dated by TCRdb to 2020 to 2023). Background on the whole study: AZD1222 recipients whose second dose came at about 4 weeks and those whose second dose came at about 12 weeks were combined into one group, since spike-specific TCR depth and breadth did not differ between the two schedules. Trial participants were enrolled into age subgroups of 18-55, 56-69 and 70-plus years, which contained around 150, 29 and 61 TCR-sequenced participants, respectively. TCR sequencing covered fewer than 250 trial participants: 200 to 220 given two doses of AZD1222 and approximately 25 given two doses of MenACWY control vaccine.

The time point label, read with the paper, signifies: baseline before first vaccination. Vaccinee samples were obtained from the UK trials COV001 and COV002, which included a single-blind randomized controlled phase 2/3 trial of AZD1222 (ChAdOx1 nCoV-19) in healthy adults. For TCRbeta chain sequencing, PBMC samples from trial participants were taken at day 0 and at day 28 after the second dose. The CDR3 regions of human TCRbeta chains were analyzed by immunosequencing. The authors' analysis ran thus. Repertoire TCRs were checked for matches against a reference library of SARS-CoV-2-specific TCRs that had been generated using the MIRA antigen-specificity platform. Breadth meant the fraction of unique TCRs that were SARS-CoV-2-associated, whereas depth meant the fraction of total T cells that were SARS-CoV-2-associated. Using the MIRA data, each spike-specific TCR was assigned both to the spike region to which the TCR was reactive and to a CD4 or CD8 class. Log10-transformed breadth and depth values were compared by one-way ANOVA with Sidak's multiple comparisons tests. TCRdb holds this immuneACCESS table with in-frame rearrangements only. Some clones are missing; in checked studies, unresolved V genes explain under half, and the rest has no known cause. V and J calls and clone size are as listed in that table; D and trimming were resolved from the DNA. This sample lists approximately 110,000 clones; more than 70% were detected once. The ten largest clonotypes hold approximately 5.4% of the sample.

Taken from cysteine to phenylalanine, the CDR3 has 15 residues. Only the CDR3 DNA stays, 45 bases, in frame from base 1. CDR1 and CDR2 are read off the germline V gene as MRHNA and SNTAGT. V and J lose 3 bases and 2 bases, and a span of 11 bases separates them. Overall study results and their limits: The whole spike protein was spanned by vaccine-associated CD4 TCRs, and dominant responses were seen in regions 160-218 and 743-854. The 56-69-year group was small, and its depth increase did not reach significance, likely because of low power. After two AZD1222 doses, both the breadth and the depth of spike-specific TCRs were significantly higher than at day 0 and than in MenACWY recipients. Because no day 14 peak-response samples were available, repertoires were characterized only after the peak T cell response. Reportedly, almost half of the unique spike-specific TCRs recognized epitopes lying outside the regions that are mutated in the B.1.351 and B.1.1.7 variants. Conclusions about previously exposed vaccinees are limited because only six or seven AZD1222 recipients were SARS-CoV-2 seropositive at baseline. Most participants were white British and females outnumbered males, and the authors suggested that clonal diversity may have been underestimated.

This sample comprised peripheral blood, obtained on day 0 of AZD1222 vaccination. The rearranged segments are TRBV6-4 and TRBJ2-1; perhaps TRBD2 is the D gene, with 5 bases matching. The receptor was derived from an adult in good health. The CDR3 amino acid sequence is: CASSEEVGTYNEQFF. The DNA sequence is as follows: TGTGCCAGCAGTGAGGAGGTGGGGACCTACAATGAGCAGTTCTTC.